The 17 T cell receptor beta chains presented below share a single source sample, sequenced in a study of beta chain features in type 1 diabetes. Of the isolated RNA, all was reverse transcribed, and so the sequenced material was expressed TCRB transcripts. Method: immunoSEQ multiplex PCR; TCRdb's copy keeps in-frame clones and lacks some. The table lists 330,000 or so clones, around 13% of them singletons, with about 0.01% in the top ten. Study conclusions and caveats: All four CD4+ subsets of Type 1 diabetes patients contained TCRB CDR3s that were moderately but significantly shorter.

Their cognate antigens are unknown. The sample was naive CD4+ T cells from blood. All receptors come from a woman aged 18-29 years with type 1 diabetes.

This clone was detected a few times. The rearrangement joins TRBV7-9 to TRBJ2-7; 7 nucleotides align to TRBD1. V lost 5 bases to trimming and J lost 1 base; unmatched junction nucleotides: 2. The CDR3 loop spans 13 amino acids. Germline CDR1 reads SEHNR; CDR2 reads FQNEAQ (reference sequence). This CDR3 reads CASSPRGSYEQYF. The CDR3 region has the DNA TGTGCCAGCAGCCCCAGGGGGTCCTACGAGCAGTACTTC. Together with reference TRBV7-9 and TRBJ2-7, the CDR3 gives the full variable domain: DTGVSQNPRHKITKRGQNVTFRCDPISEHNRLYWYRQTLGQGPEFLTYFQNEAQLEKSRLLSDRFSAERPKGSFSTLEIQRTEQGDSAMYLCASSPRGSYEQYFGPGTRLTVT.

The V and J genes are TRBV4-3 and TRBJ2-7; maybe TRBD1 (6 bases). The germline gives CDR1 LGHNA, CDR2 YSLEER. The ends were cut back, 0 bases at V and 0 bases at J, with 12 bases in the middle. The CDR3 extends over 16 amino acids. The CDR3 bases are TGCGCCAGCAGCCAAGATCTAACAGGGCGCTCCTACGAGCAGTACTTC. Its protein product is CASSQDLTGRSYEQYF.

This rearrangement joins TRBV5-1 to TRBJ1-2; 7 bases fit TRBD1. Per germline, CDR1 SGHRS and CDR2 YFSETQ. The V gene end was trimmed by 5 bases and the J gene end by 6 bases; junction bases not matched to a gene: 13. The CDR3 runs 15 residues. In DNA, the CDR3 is TGCGCCAGCAGTCTGACCCTACAGGGGCTGAATGGCTACACCTTC. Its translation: CASSLTLQGLNGYTF.

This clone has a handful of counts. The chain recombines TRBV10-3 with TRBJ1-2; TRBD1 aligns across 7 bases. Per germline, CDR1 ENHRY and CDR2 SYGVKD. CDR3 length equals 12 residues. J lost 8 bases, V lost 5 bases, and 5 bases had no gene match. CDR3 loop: CAISTGELGYTF. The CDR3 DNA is TGTGCCATCAGTACAGGGGAGTTGGGCTACACCTTC.

The CDR3 protein is CASSPPGGANLNTEAFF. The CDR3 DNA is TGTGCCAGCTCACCCCCCGGCGGAGCTAATTTGAACACTGAAGCTTTCTTT. This rearrangement joins TRBV18 to TRBJ1-1; D uncertain. Trimming shortened V by 3 bases and J by 0 bases, and 17 bases separated the two germline ends. Germline V gene lookup returns CDR1 KGHSH and CDR2 LQKENI. The CDR3 totals 17 residues.

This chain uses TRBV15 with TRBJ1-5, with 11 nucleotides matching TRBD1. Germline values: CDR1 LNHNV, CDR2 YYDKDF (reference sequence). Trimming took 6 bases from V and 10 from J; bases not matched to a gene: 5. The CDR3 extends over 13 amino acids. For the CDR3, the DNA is TGTGCCACCAGGGGGACAGGGGGAGATCCCCAGCATTTT. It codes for CATRGTGGDPQHF.

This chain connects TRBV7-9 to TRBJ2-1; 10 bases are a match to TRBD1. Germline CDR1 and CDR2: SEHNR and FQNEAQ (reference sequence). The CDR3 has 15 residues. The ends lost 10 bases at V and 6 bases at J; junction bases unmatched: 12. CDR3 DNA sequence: TGTGCCACCGTGCCGTTGGGGACAGGGGTCAATGAGCAGTTCTTC. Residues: CATVPLGTGVNEQFF.

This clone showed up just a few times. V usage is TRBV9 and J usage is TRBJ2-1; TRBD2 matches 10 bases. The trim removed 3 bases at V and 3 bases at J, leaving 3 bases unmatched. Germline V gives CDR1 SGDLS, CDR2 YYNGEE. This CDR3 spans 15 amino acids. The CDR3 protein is CASSGKREGYNEQFF. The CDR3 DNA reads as TGTGCCAGCAGCGGAAAGCGGGAGGGCTACAATGAGCAGTTCTTC.

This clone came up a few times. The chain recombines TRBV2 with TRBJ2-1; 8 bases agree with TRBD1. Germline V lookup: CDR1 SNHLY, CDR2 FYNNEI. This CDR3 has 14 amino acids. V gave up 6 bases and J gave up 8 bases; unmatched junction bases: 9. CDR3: CASRYGTGSDEQFF. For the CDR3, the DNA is TGTGCCAGCAGATACGGGACAGGCTCGGATGAGCAGTTCTTC.

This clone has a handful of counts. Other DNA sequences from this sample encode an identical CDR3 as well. CDR3 nucleotide sequence: TGCAGCGTCCTACAGGGGGCGGGGGAGACCCAGTACTTC. Translating it yields CSVLQGAGETQYF. This chain links TRBV29-1 with TRBJ2-5, with TRBD1 identical over 9 bases. Per the germline V gene, CDR1 is SQVTM and CDR2 is ANQGSEA. The CDR3 covers 13 residues. The trim removed 6 bases at V and 5 bases at J, leaving 7 bases unmatched. Full variable domain (missing parts from reference TRBV29-1 and TRBJ2-5): SAVISQKPSRDICQRGTSLTIQCQVDSQVTMMFWYRQQPGQSLTLIATANQGSEATYESGFVIDKFPISRPNLTFSTLTVSNMSPEDSSIYLCSVLQGAGETQYFGPGTRLLVL.

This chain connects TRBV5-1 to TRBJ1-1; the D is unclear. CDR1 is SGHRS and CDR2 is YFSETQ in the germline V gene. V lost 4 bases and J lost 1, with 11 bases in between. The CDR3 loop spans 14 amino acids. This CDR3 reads CASSPRVANTEAFF. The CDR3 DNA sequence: TGCGCCAGCAGCCCCCGGGTGGCGAACACTGAAGCTTTCTTT. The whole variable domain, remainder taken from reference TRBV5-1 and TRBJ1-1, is KAGVTQTPRYLIKTRGQQVTLSCSPISGHRSVSWYQQTPGQGLQFLFEYFSETQRNKGNFPGRFSGRQFSNSRSEMNVSTLELGDSALYLCASSPRVANTEAFFGQGTRLTVV.

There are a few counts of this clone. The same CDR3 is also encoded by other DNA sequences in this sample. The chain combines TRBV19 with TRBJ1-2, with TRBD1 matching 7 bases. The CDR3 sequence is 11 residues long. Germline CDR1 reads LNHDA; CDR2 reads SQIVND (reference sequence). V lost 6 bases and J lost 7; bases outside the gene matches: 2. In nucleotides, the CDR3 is TGTGCCAGTAGGAACAGGGGTGGCTACACCTTC. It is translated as CASRNRGGYTF.

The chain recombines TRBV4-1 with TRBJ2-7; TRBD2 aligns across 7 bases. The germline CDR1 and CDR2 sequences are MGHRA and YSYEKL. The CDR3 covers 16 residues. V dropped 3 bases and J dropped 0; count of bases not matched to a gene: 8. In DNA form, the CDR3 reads TGCGCCAGCAGCCAGGCGGGCGGGGGAAGCTCCTACGAGCAGTACTTC. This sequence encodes CASSQAGGGSSYEQYF.

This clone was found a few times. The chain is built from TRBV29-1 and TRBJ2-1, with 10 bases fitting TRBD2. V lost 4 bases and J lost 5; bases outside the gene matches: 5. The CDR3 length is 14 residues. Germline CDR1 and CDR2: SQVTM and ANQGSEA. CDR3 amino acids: CSVAGTSANNEQFF. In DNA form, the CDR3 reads TGCAGCGTTGCCGGGACTAGCGCGAACAATGAGCAGTTCTTC.

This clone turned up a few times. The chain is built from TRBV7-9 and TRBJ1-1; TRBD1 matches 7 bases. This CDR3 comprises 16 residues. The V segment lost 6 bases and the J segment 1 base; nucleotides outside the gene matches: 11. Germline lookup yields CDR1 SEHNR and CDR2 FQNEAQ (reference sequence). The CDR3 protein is CASRSPPGTANTEAFF. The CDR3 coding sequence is TGTGCCAGCAGAAGTCCCCCCGGGACAGCGAACACTGAAGCTTTCTTT.

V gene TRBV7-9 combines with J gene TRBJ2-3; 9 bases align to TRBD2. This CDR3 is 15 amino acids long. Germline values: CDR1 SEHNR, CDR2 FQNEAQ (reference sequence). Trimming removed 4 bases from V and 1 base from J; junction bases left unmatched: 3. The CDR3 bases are TGTGCCAGCAGCTCCGTAGCGGGAGGCACAGATACGCAGTATTTT. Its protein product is CASSSVAGGTDTQYF.

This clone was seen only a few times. CDR3 residues: CASRRQGDEQFF. The CDR3 DNA reads as TGTGCCAGCAGACGACAGGGAGATGAGCAGTTCTTC. This chain uses TRBV27 with TRBJ2-1, with 7 bases lining up with TRBD1. The CDR3 contains 12 residues. Trimming removed 6 bases from V and 8 bases from J; junction bases left unmatched: 4. CDR1 is MNHEY and CDR2 is SMNVEV in the germline V gene (reference sequence).